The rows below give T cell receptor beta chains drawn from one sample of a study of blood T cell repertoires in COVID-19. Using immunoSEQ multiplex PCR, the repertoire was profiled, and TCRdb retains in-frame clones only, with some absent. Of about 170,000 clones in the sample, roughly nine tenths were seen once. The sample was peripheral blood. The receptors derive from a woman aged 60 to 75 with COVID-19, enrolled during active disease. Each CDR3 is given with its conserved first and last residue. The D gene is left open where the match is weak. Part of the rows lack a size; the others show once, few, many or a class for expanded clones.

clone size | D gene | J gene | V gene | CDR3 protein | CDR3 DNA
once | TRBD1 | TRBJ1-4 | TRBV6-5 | CASSPTTGGIEKLFF | TGTGCCAGCAGCCCGACGACAGGGGGCATTGAAAAACTGTTTTTT
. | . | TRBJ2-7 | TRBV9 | CASSVNWQGSGEQYF | TGTGCCAGCAGCGTAAATTGGCAGGGTTCTGGGGAGCAGTACTTC
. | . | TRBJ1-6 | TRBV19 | CASSIKTISNSPLHF | TGTGCCAGTAGTATTAAGACAATTTCGAATTCACCCCTCCACTTT
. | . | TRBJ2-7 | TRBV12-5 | CASGLSQGGGEQYF | TGTGCTAGTGGTTTGAGCCAGGGGGGAGGCGAGCAGTACTTC
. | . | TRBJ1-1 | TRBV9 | CASSVDFGLKTEAFF | TGTGCCAGCAGCGTAGATTTTGGGCTCAAGACTGAAGCTTTCTTT
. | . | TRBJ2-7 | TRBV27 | CASSLFGTTSYEQYF | TGTGCCAGCAGTTTATTTGGGACAACCTCCTACGAGCAGTACTTC
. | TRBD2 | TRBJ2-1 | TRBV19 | CASTLLAGGVNEQFF | TGTGCCAGTACCTTACTAGCGGGAGGGGTCAATGAGCAGTTCTTC
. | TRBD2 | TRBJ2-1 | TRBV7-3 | CASSLAGGGNEQFF | TGTGCCAGCAGCTTAGCGGGAGGTGGGAATGAGCAGTTCTTC
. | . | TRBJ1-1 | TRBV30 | CAWSVAGSVPAEAFF | TGTGCCTGGAGTGTAGCAGGGTCCGTACCGGCTGAAGCTTTCTTT
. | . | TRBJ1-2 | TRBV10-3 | CAISPNGRGGYTF | TGTGCCATCAGTCCAAACGGGAGGGGTGGCTACACCTTC
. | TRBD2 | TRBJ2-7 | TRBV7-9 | CASSPGTSGRMVDEQYF | TGTGCCAGCAGCCCCGGGACTAGCGGGAGAATGGTGGACGAGCAGTACTTC
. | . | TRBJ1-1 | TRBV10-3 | CAISESRGTEAFF | TGTGCCATCAGTGAGTCTAGGGGCACTGAAGCTTTCTTT
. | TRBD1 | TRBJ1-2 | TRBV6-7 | CASSGDSYGYTF | TGTGCCAGCAGTGGGGACAGCTATGGCTACACCTTC
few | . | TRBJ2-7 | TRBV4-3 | CASSRGSSGEQYF | TGCGCCAGCAGCCGTGGGAGTAGCGGAGAGCAGTACTTC
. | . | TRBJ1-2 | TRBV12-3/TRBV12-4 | CASSLRRHYGYTF | TGTGCCAGCAGTTTGAGGCGTCACTATGGCTACACCTTC
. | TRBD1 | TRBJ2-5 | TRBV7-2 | CASSYGQGFQETQYF | TGTGCCAGCAGCTACGGACAGGGCTTCCAAGAGACCCAGTACTTC
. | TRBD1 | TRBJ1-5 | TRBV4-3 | CASSQGDRILNQPQHF | TGCGCCAGCAGCCAAGGGGACAGGATTCTCAATCAGCCCCAGCATTTT
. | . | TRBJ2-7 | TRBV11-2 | CASSFNLDEQYF | TGTGCCAGCAGCTTTAATCTAGACGAGCAGTACTTC
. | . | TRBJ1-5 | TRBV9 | CASSVGTADQPQHF | TGTGCCAGCAGCGTAGGGACAGCCGATCAGCCCCAGCATTTT
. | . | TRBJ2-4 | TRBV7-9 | CASSPDSIENIQYF | TGTGCCAGCAGCCCGGACAGTATAGAAAACATTCAGTACTTC
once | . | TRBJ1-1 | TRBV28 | CASSLHGKNTEAFF | TGTGCCAGCAGTTTGCACGGGAAGAACACTGAAGCTTTCTTT
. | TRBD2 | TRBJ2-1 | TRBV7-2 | CASSSLAGGGYNEQFF | TGTGCCAGCAGCTCTCTAGCGGGAGGGGGGTACAATGAGCAGTTCTTC
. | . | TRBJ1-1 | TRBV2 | CASSEESPGMNTEAFF | TGTGCCAGCAGTGAAGAGTCCCCAGGGATGAACACTGAAGCTTTCTTT
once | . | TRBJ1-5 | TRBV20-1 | CSAPTGQPQHF | TGCAGTGCGCCGACCGGGCAGCCCCAGCATTTT
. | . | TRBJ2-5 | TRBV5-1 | CASSSGGVLETQYF | TGCGCCAGCAGCTCCGGAGGGGTTTTAGAGACCCAGTACTTC
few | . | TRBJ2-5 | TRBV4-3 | CASSQDLVRENRETQYF | TGCGCCAGCAGCCAAGATCTTGTACGGGAGAATCGAGAGACCCAGTACTTC
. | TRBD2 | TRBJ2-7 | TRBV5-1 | CASSPGLAGVSEQYF | TGCGCCAGCAGCCCCGGACTAGCGGGAGTATCCGAGCAGTACTTC
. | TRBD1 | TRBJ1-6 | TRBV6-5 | CASSWTGNSPLHF | TGTGCCAGCAGTTGGACAGGAAATTCACCCCTCCACTTT
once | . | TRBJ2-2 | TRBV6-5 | CASSYYRDAGELFF | TGTGCCAGCAGTTACTACAGGGATGCCGGGGAGCTGTTTTTT
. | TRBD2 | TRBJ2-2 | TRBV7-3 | CASSFAGGPTGELFF | TGTGCCAGCAGCTTCGCGGGAGGGCCGACCGGGGAGCTGTTTTTT
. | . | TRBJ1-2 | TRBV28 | CAGGEAGRKSNYGYTF | TGTGCCGGAGGGGAAGCTGGGCGGAAATCTAACTATGGCTACACCTTC
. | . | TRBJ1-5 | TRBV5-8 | CASSYLTLTATRYSNQPQHF | TGTGCCAGCAGCTACCTTACCCTGACAGCCACCCGTTATAGCAATCAGCCCCAGCATTTT
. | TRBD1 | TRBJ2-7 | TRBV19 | CASSIRGTGPHEQYF | TGTGCCAGTAGTATAAGGGGGACAGGGCCCCACGAGCAGTACTTC
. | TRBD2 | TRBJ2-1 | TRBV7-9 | CASSSTSGSSNEQFF | TGTGCCAGCAGCTCGACTAGCGGGAGCAGTAATGAGCAGTTCTTC
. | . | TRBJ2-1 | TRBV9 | CASSAPGGAVSYNEQFF | TGTGCCAGCAGCGCACCTGGGGGGGCAGTCTCCTACAATGAGCAGTTCTTC
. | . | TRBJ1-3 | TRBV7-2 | CASSLTRGAGGNTIYF | TGTGCCAGCAGCCTAACCCGGGGGGCAGGGGGAAACACCATATATTTT
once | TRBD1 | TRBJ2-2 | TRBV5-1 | CASSWLDRGPYTGELFF | TGCGCCAGCAGCTGGTTGGACAGGGGTCCCTACACCGGGGAGCTGTTTTTT
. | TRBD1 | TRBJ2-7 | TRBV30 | CAWRGTGYTYEQYF | TGTGCCTGGAGGGGGACAGGCTACACCTACGAGCAGTACTTC
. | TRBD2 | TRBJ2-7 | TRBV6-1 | CASATSGSYEQYF | TGTGCCAGCGCCACTAGCGGGAGCTACGAGCAGTACTTC
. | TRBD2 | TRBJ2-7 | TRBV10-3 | CAISEPGLAGTYEQYF | TGTGCCATCAGTGAGCCGGGACTAGCGGGAACCTACGAGCAGTACTTC
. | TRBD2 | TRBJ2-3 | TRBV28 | CASSTSGLAGGPDTQYF | TGTGCCAGCAGTACTTCTGGACTAGCGGGAGGGCCAGATACGCAGTATTTT
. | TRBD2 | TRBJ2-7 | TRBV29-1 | CSVLAGGRGEQYF | TGCAGCGTTTTAGCGGGAGGGAGGGGCGAGCAGTACTTC
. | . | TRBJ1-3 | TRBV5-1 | CASSLAGSGNTIYF | TGCGCCAGCAGCTTGGCAGGGTCTGGAAACACCATATATTTT
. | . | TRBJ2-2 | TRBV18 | CASSRGGGHTGELFF | TGTGCCAGCTCCCGAGGGGGGGGCCACACCGGGGAGCTGTTTTTT
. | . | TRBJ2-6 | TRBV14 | CASSQDRGRPSGANVLTF | TGTGCCAGCAGCCAAGACCGGGGGAGGCCCTCTGGGGCCAACGTCCTGACTTTC
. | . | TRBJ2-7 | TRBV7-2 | CASSPHYEQYF | TGTGCCAGCAGCCCCCACTACGAGCAGTACTTC
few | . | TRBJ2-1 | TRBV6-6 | CASSYWPPGRDEQFF | TGTGCCAGCAGTTACTGGCCCCCAGGCAGGGATGAGCAGTTCTTC
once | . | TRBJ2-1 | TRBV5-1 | CASRGDSSLYNEQFF | TGCGCCAGCAGAGGGGACTCCTCGTTATACAATGAGCAGTTCTTC